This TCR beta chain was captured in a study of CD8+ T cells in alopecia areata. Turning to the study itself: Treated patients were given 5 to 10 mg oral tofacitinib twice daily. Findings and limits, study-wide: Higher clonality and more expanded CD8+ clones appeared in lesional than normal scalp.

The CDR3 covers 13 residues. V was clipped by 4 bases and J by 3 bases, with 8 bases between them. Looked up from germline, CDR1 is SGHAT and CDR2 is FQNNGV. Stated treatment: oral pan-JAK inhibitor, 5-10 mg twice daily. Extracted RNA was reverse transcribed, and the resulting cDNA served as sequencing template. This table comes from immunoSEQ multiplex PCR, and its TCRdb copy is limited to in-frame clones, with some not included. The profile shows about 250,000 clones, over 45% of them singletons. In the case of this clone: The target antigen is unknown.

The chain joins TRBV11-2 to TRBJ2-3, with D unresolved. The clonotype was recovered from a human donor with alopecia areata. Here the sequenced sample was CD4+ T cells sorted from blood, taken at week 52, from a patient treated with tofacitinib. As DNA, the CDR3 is TGTGCCAGCAGCTCATTTTTGACAGATACGCAGTATTTT. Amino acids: CASSSFLTDTQYF.